This entry describes one T cell receptor (beta chain). Antigen: not known. Clones were sequenced by immunoSEQ multiplex PCR, and TCRdb holds only the in-frame ones, with some missing. The sample lists tens of thousands of clones; around three quarters were seen once. After removal of 0 bases from V and 8 bases from J, the junction contained 2 bases not matched to a gene. The CDR3 runs to 14 residues. The germline CDR1 and CDR2 sequences are SGHNT and YYREEE (reference sequence). The data belong to a study of chemoradiotherapy in HPV16-positive cancers. As for the study in general: Candidate HPV-specific T-cell clones and common TCR motifs came from functional assays in a couple of HPV16-positive patients.

Repeated repertoire sampling spanned the course of chemoradiotherapy. Study observations and caveats: The functional HPV-specific definition rests on just two HPV16-positive patients. Candidate HPV-specific clones and E7-related TCR motifs grew in tumor during treatment.

The sample in question was blood, obtained from a patient who underwent chemoradiotherapy. This TCR came from a human donor with HPV-associated anogenital cancer. V is TRBV5-4 and J is TRBJ1-6, with 7 bases aligning to TRBD1. CDR3 residues: CASSLGQGDSPLHF. The CDR3 region has the DNA TGTGCCAGCAGCTTGGGACAGGGTGATTCACCCCTCCACTTT.